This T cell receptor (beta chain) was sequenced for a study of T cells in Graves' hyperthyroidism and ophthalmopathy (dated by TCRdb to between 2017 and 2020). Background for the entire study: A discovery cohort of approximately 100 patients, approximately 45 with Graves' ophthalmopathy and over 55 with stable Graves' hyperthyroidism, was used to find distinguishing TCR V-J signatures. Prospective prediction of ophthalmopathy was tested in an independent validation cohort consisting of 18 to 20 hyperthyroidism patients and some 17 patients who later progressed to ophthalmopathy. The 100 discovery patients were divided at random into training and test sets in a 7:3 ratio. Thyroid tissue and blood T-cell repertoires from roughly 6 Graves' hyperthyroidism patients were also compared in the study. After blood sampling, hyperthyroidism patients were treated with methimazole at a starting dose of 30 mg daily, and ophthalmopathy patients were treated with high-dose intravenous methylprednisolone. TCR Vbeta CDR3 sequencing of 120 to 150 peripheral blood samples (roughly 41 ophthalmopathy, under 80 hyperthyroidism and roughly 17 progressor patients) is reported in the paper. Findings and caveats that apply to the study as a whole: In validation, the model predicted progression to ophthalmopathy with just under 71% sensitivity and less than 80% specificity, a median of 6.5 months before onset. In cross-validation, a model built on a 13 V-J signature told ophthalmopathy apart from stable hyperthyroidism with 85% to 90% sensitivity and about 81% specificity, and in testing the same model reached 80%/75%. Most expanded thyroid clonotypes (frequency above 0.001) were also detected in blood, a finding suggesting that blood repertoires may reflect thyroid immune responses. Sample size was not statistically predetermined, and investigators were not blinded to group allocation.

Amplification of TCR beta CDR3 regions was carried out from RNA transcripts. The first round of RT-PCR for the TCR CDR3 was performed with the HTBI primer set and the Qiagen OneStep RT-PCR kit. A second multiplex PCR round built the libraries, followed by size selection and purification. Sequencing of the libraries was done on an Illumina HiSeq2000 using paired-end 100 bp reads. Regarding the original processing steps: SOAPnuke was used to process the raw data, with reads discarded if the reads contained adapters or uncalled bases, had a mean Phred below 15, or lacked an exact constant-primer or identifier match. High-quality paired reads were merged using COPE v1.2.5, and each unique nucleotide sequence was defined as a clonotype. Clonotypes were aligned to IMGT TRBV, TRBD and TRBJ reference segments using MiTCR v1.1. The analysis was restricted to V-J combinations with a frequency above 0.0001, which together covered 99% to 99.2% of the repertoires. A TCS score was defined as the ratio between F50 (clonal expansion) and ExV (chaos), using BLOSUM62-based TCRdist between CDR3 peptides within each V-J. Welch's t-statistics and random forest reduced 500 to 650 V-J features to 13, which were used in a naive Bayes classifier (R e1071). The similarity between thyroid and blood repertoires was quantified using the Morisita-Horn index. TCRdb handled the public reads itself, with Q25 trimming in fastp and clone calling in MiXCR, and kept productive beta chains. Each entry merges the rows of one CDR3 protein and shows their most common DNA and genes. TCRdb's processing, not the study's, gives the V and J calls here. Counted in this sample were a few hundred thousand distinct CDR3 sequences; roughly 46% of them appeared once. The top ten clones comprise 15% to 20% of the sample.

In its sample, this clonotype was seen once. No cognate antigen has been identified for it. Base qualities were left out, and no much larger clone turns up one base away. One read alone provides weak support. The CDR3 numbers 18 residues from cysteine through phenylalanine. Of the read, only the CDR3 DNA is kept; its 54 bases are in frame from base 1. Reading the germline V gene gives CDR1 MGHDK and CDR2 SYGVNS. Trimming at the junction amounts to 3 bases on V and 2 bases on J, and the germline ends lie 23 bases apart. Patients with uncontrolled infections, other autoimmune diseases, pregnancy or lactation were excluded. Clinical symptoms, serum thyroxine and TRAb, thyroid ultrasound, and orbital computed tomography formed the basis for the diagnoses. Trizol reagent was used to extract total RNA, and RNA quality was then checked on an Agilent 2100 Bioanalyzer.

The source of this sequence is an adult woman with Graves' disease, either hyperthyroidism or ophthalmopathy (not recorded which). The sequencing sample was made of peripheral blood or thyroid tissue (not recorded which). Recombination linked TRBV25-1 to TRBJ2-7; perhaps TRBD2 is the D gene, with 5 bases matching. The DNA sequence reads TGTGCCAGCAGTGAGTCCCCCAGGAGCCGCGGCGGGCCCTACGAGCAGTACTTC. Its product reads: CASSESPRSRGGPYEQYF.